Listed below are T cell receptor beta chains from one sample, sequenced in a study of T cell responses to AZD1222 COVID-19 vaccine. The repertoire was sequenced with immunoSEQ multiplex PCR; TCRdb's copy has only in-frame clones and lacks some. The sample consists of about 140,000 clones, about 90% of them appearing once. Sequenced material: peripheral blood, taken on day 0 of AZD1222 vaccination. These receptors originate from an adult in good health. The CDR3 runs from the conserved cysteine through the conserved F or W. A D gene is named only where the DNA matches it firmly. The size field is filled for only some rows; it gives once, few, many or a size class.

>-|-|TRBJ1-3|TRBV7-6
CASSLGSGNTIYF
TGTGCCAGCAGCTTAGGGTCCGGAAACACCATATATTTT
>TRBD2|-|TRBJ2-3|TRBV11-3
CASSPGLAGVSDTQYF
TGTGCCAGCAGCCCGGGACTAGCGGGAGTCTCAGATACGCAGTATTTT
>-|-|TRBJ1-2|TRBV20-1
CSASTGDRAPF
TGCAGTGCTAGTACGGGGGACCGGGCCCCCTTC
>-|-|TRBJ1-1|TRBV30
CAWSVLRTVNTEAFF
TGTGCCTGGAGTGTCTTAAGGACAGTAAACACTGAAGCTTTCTTT
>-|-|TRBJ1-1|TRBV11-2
CATTSLHEAFF
TGTGCCACGACCAGCTTGCATGAAGCTTTCTTT
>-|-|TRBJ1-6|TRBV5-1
CASSFSPTGDSPLHF
TGCGCCAGCAGCTTCTCTCCGACCGGGGATTCACCCCTCCACTTT
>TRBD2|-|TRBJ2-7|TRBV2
CASLPSGGVSYEQYF
TGTGCCAGCCTGCCTAGCGGGGGGGTCTCCTACGAGCAGTACTTC
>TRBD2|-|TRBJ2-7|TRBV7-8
CASRQGLVGEQYF
TGTGCCAGCAGACAGGGACTAGTCGGCGAGCAGTACTTC
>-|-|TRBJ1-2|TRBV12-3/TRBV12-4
CASSFQGFYGYTF
TGTGCCAGCAGTTTTCAGGGCTTCTATGGCTACACCTTC
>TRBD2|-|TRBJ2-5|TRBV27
CASSQGLAGQETQYF
TGTGCCAGCAGTCAGGGACTAGCGGGGCAAGAGACCCAGTACTTC
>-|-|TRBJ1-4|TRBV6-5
CASGQGTEKLFF
TGTGCCAGCGGGCAGGGGACTGAAAAACTGTTTTTT
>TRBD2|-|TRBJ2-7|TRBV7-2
CASSLGLAGGLYEQYF
TGTGCCAGCAGCCTAGGACTAGCGGGGGGCTTGTACGAGCAGTACTTC
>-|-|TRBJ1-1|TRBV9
CASSVDWRHTEAFF
TGTGCCAGCAGCGTAGATTGGCGTCACACTGAAGCTTTCTTT
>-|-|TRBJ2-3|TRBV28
CASSFGLPSTDTQYF
TGTGCCAGCAGTTTTGGGCTTCCAAGCACAGATACGCAGTATTTT
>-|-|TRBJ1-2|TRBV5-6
CASSLDREVGYGYTF
TGTGCCAGCAGCTTGGACAGGGAGGTGGGCTATGGCTACACCTTC
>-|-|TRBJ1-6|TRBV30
CAWSVKGGAAPLHF
TGTGCCTGGAGTGTAAAGGGTGGGGCGGCACCCCTCCACTTT
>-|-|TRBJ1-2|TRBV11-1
CASSFGQDRFYGYTF
TGTGCCAGCAGCTTTGGCCAGGACCGTTTCTATGGCTACACCTTC
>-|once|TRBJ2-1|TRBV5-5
CASSPLSSGYGNEQFF
TGTGCCAGCAGCCCCTTGTCGAGCGGCTACGGCAATGAGCAGTTCTTC
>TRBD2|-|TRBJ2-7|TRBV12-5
CASGLRTSELYEQYF
TGTGCTAGTGGTTTGAGAACTAGCGAGTTGTACGAGCAGTACTTC
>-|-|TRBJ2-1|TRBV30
CAWSVLGSQSGNEQFF
TGTGCCTGGAGTGTACTAGGTAGCCAGAGTGGGAATGAGCAGTTCTTC
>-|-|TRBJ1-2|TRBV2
CASRRTATNYGYTF
TGTGCCAGCAGGCGGACAGCGACTAACTATGGCTACACCTTC
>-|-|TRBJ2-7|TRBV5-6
CASSYKVGEQYF
TGTGCCAGCAGCTATAAAGTCGGAGAGCAGTACTTC
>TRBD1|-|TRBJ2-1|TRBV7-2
CASSKEGQGSYNEQFF
TGTGCCAGCAGCAAAGAGGGACAGGGGAGCTACAATGAGCAGTTCTTC
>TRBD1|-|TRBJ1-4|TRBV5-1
CASSLGGQGREKLFF
TGCGCCAGCAGCTTGGGGGGACAGGGTCGTGAAAAACTGTTTTTT
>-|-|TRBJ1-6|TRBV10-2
CASGEQLYNSPLHF
TGCGCCAGCGGGGAACAGCTCTATAATTCACCCCTCCACTTT
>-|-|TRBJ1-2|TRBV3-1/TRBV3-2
CASSQRDHDGYTF
TGTGCCAGCAGCCAGCGGGACCATGACGGCTACACCTTC
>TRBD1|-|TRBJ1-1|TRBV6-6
CASPRGGEGTEAFF
TGTGCCAGCCCGAGAGGGGGCGAGGGCACTGAAGCTTTCTTT
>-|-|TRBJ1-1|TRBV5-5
CASSFGRNTEAFF
TGTGCCAGCAGCTTTGGAAGGAACACTGAAGCTTTCTTT
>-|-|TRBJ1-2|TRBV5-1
CASSLGRAIRYGYTF
TGCGCCAGCAGCTTGGGGAGGGCGATCCGCTATGGCTACACCTTC
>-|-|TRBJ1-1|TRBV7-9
CASSSGVTPDTEAFF
TGTGCCAGCAGCTCCGGGGTGACACCAGACACTGAAGCTTTCTTT
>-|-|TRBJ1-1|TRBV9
CASSVAFGGGTEAFF
TGTGCCAGCAGCGTAGCTTTTGGAGGGGGGACTGAAGCTTTCTTT
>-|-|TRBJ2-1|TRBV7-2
CASSLSFNRKGEQFF
TGTGCCAGCAGCTTATCTTTCAATCGTAAGGGCGAGCAGTTCTTC
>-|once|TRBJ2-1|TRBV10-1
CASSQRTAEMNNEQFF
TGCGCCAGCAGCCAGAGAACTGCAGAAATGAACAATGAGCAGTTCTTC
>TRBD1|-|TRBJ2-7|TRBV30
CAWSVTGQGFYEQYF
TGTGCCTGGAGTGTAACGGGACAGGGGTTCTACGAGCAGTACTTC
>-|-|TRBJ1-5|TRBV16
CASSQGENQPQHF
TGTGCCAGCAGCCAAGGGGAAAATCAGCCCCAGCATTTT
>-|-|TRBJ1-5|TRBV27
CASSLLAGLNQPQHF
TGTGCCAGCAGTTTACTCGCAGGCCTCAATCAGCCCCAGCATTTT
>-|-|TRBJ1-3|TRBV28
CASSPQGSGNTIYF
TGTGCCAGCAGTCCTCAGGGATCTGGAAACACCATATATTTT
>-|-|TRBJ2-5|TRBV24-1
CATSGFPLQETQYF
TGTGCCACCAGTGGGTTTCCTCTCCAAGAGACCCAGTACTTC
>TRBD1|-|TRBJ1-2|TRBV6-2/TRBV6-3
CASSYGDLRGPGNYGYTF
TGTGCCAGCAGTTACGGGGACCTGAGGGGGCCGGGGAACTATGGCTACACCTTC
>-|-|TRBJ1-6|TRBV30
CAWTRFSRYNSPLHF
TGTGCCTGGACACGGTTCAGTCGCTATAATTCACCCCTCCACTTT
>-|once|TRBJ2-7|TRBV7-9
CASSSPKEEQYF
TGTGCCAGCAGCTCCCCAAAGGAAGAGCAGTACTTC
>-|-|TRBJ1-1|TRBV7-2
CASSQWGYSEAFF
TGTGCCAGCAGCCAGTGGGGGTACTCTGAAGCTTTCTTT
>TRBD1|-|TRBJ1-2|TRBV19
CATKPDRANYGYTF
TGTGCCACCAAGCCGGACAGGGCTAACTATGGCTACACCTTC
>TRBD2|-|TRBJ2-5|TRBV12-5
CASGSRAGGQETQYF
TGTGCTAGTGGCTCCCGAGCGGGGGGTCAAGAGACCCAGTACTTC
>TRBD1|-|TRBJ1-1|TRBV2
CANGQGVTEAFF
TGTGCCAACGGACAGGGAGTCACTGAAGCTTTCTTT
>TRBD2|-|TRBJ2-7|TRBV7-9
CASSSTTSGSYEQYF
TGTGCCAGCAGCTCGACGACTAGCGGGTCCTACGAGCAGTACTTC
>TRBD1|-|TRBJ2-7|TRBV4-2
CASSQEDREYSEQYF
TGTGCCAGCAGCCAAGAGGACAGGGAATATAGCGAGCAGTACTTC
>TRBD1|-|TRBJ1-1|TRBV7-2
CASSLIDRGGYTEAFF
TGTGCCAGCAGCCTCATTGACAGGGGAGGCTACACTGAAGCTTTCTTT
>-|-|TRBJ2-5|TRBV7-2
CASSAYWGQETQYF
TGTGCCAGCAGCGCCTACTGGGGTCAAGAGACCCAGTACTTC
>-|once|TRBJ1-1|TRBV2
CASRVLMNTEAFF
TGTGCCAGCAGGGTTCTCATGAACACTGAAGCTTTCTTT
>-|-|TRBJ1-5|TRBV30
CAFLSGDSNQPQHF
TGTGCCTTTCTCTCAGGAGATAGCAATCAGCCCCAGCATTTT
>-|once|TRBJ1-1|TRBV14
CASREEGWTEAFF
TGTGCCAGCAGGGAGGAGGGATGGACTGAAGCTTTCTTT
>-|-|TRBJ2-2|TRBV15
CATSRADSGELFF
TGTGCCACCAGCAGGGCAGACTCCGGGGAGCTGTTTTTT
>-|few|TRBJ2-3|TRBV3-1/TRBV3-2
CASSAGPNTATDTQYF
TGTGCCAGCAGCGCCGGGCCAAACACGGCCACAGATACGCAGTATTTT
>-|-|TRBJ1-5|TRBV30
CAWSGGEGTDKDQSNQPQHF
TGTGCCTGGAGCGGGGGTGAAGGGACGGACAAAGATCAGAGTAATCAGCCCCAGCATTTT
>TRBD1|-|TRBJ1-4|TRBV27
CASSLNRGQEKLFF
TGTGCCAGCAGTTTGAACAGGGGCCAGGAAAAACTGTTTTTT
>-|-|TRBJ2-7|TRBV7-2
CASSSSRGEYEQYF
TGTGCCAGCAGCTCTAGTAGGGGGGAATACGAGCAGTACTTC
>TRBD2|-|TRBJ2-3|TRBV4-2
CASSQDRVAGGPVDTQYF
TGTGCCAGCAGCCAAGATAGGGTAGCGGGAGGGCCGGTGGATACGCAGTATTTT